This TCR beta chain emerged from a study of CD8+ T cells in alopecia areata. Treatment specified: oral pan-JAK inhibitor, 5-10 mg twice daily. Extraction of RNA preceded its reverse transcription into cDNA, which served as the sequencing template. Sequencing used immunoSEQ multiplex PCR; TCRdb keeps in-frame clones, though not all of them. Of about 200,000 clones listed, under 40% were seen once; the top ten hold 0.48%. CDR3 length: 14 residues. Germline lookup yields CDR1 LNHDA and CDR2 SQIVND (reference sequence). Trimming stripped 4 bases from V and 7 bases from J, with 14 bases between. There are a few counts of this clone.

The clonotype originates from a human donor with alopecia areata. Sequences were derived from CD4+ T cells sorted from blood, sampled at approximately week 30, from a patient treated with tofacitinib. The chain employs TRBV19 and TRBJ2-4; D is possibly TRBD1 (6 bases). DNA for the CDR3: TGTGCCAGTAGTAAGGACAGACCGGGGAACATTCAGTACTTC. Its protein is CASSKDRPGNIQYF.